This passage covers 21 T cell receptor beta chains from one sample sequenced in a study of PD-L1 blockade in urothelial cancer. Time point described: pretreatment peripheral blood. TCRdb keeps only in-frame clones here, not all; method: immunoSEQ multiplex PCR. The profile shows 45,000 to 55,000 clones, 79% of them singletons. This material consisted of PBMCs, taken around atezolizumab (anti-PD-L1) treatment. The receptors were gathered from a man aged 70-80 years with urothelial cancer.

The chain has TRBV29-1 and TRBJ2-3; 9 bases align to TRBD2. The germline V gene encodes CDR1 SQVTM and CDR2 ANQGSEA. Trimming cost V 3 bases and J 1 base; bases outside gene matches: 11. The CDR3 contains 17 residues. CDR3: CSVEGAGGQGGTDTQYF. The CDR3 DNA is TGCAGCGTTGAGGGAGCGGGAGGCCAGGGGGGCACAGATACGCAGTATTTT.

This clone was seen a handful of times. The chain carries TRBV12-5 and TRBJ2-1; 9 bases are shared with TRBD2. CDR1 LGHNT and CDR2 FRNRAP come from the germline V gene. With 6 bases clipped from V and 0 bases from J, the junction kept 12 bases outside the gene matches. The CDR3 is 18 amino acids. CDR3 region: CASGAGTSWKSSYNEQFF. Here the CDR3 DNA reads TGTGCTAGTGGGGCCGGGACTAGCTGGAAAAGCTCCTACAATGAGCAGTTCTTC.

In this sample, this clone turned up once. The chain carries TRBV19 and TRBJ1-4, with D possibly TRBD1 on 5 matching bases. Per germline, CDR1 LNHDA and CDR2 SQIVND (reference sequence). Trimming took 4 bases from V and 0 from J, leaving 15 bases between them. The CDR3 sequence is 17 residues long. The CDR3 loop reads CASSTRRDSATNEKLFF. CDR3 nucleotide sequence: TGTGCCAGTAGTACCCGACGCGACAGTGCAACTAATGAAAAACTGTTTTTT.

This clone is categorized as medium-sized (0.01 to 0.1%). The chain combines TRBV25-1 with TRBJ1-2; 10 bases line up with TRBD1. In germline, CDR1 is MGHDK, CDR2 SYGVNS. The CDR3 contains 14 residues. The V gene end was trimmed by 7 bases and the J gene end by 8 bases; junction bases not matched to a gene: 10. The CDR3 DNA follows: TGTGCCAGCATATCGACCGGGACAGGGGTCGGCTACACCTTC. It specifies CASISTGTGVGYTF.

The rearrangement links TRBV18 to TRBJ2-5; a weak D match, TRBD2 (5 bases). Germline loops: CDR1 KGHSH, CDR2 LQKENI. V lost 3 bases, J lost 2 bases, and 10 bases lay in between. This CDR3 spans 14 amino acids. The CDR3 sequence is CASSPVGAQETQYF. In nucleotides, the CDR3 is TGTGCCAGCTCACCGGTGGGAGCTCAAGAGACCCAGTACTTC.

The J gene is TRBJ2-1, the V gene TRBV5-1; TRBD1 matches 8 bases. V dropped 0 bases and J dropped 4; count of bases not matched to a gene: 3. Germline loops: CDR1 SGHRS, CDR2 YFSETQ. This CDR3 has 15 residues. CDR3: CASSLAGQVYNEQFF. In DNA form, the CDR3 reads TGCGCCAGCAGCTTGGCGGGACAGGTATACAATGAGCAGTTCTTC. Supplemented by reference TRBV5-1 and TRBJ2-1, the full variable domain reads KAGVTQTPRYLIKTRGQQVTLSCSPISGHRSVSWYQQTPGQGLQFLFEYFSETQRNKGNFPGRFSGRQFSNSRSEMNVSTLELGDSALYLCASSLAGQVYNEQFFGPGTRLTVL.

The V call is TRBV7-9, the J call TRBJ2-7; 8 bases are shared with TRBD1. Germline-derived CDR1 and CDR2 are SEHNR and FQNEAQ (reference sequence). The J segment lost 7 bases and the V segment lost 5 bases, leaving 16 bases of the junction unmatched. This CDR3 region has 16 residues. CDR3 sequence reads: CASSPRDRRGTREQYF. DNA for the CDR3: TGTGCCAGCAGCCCCCGGGACAGGCGGGGCACGCGAGAGCAGTACTTC. The full variable domain, its missing parts supplied by reference TRBV7-9 and TRBJ2-7, is DTGVSQNPRHKITKRGQNVTFRCDPISEHNRLYWYRQTLGQGPEFLTYFQNEAQLEKSRLLSDRFSAERPKGSFSTLEIQRTEQGDSAMYLCASSPRDRRGTREQYFGPGTRLTVT.

The CDR3 DNA reads TGTGCCAGCAGCTTGGGGGGTATAGCGGGGAGCTCCTACAATGAGCAGTTCTTC. Encoded protein: CASSLGGIAGSSYNEQFF. The chain combines TRBV11-2 with TRBJ2-1; 8 positions agree with TRBD2. The CDR3 covers 18 residues. V shed 3 bases and J 0 bases; nucleotides not matched to a gene: 10. Germline V gives CDR1 SGHAT, CDR2 FQNNGV. The entire variable domain, with the rest obtained from reference TRBV11-2 and TRBJ2-1, is as follows: EAGVAQSPRYKIIEKRQSVAFWCNPISGHATLYWYQQILGQGPKLLIQFQNNGVVDDSQLPKDRFSAERLKGVDSTLKIQPAKLEDSAVYLCASSLGGIAGSSYNEQFFGPGTRLTVL.

The J gene is TRBJ2-3, the V gene TRBV5-1; D remains ambiguous. Germline assignment: CDR1 SGHRS and CDR2 YFSETQ. V lost 0 bases, J lost 2 bases, and 7 bases lay in between. The length of the CDR3 is 14 residues. The CDR3 nucleotides are TGCGCCAGCAGCTTGGGACTGCACACAGATACGCAGTATTTT. Protein sequence: CASSLGLHTDTQYF.

This chain joins TRBV16 and TRBJ1-2; D is unresolved. The ends were cut back, 1 base at V and 3 bases at J, with 9 bases in the middle. The CDR3 runs 14 residues. The germline gives CDR1 KGHSY, CDR2 FQNENV. The chain's CDR3 is CASSQWEQYYGYTF. CDR3 bases: TGTGCCAGCAGCCAATGGGAGCAATACTATGGCTACACCTTC.

V usage is TRBV5-6 and J usage is TRBJ2-1, with 10 bases that match TRBD2. Unmatched junction bases numbered 7, after V lost 5 bases and J lost 5 bases. The CDR3 covers 15 residues. Germline-derived CDR1 and CDR2 are SGHDT and YYEEEE. The CDR3, as DNA: TGTGCCAGCAGTCCGGGACTAGCGAGAAACAATGAGCAGTTCTTC. It codes for CASSPGLARNNEQFF.

This clone came up a few times. The gene calls are TRBV4-2 and TRBJ2-1, with D possibly TRBD1 on 6 matching bases. The CDR3 has 15 amino acids. V lost 0 bases, J lost 6 bases, and 12 bases lay in between. Germline V CDR1 and CDR2: LGHNA, YNFKEQ. CDR3 sequence reads: CASSQENRAGNEQFF. The CDR3 DNA follows: TGTGCCAGCAGCCAAGAAAACAGGGCTGGCAATGAGCAGTTCTTC.

This clone occurred a few times. The rearrangement uses TRBV7-6 and TRBJ2-3, with TRBD1 identical over 8 bases. Looked up from germline, CDR1 is SGHVS and CDR2 is FNYEAQ. This CDR3 has 15 amino acids. The junction had 7 bases not matched to a gene; V was cut back by 4 bases and J by 4 bases. In DNA form, the CDR3 reads TGTGCCAGCAGCTCCGAGCCAGGGGGCGCAGATACGCAGTATTTT. The encoded protein is CASSSEPGGADTQYF.

This chain connects TRBV2 to TRBJ2-7; 9 nucleotides match TRBD2. V shed 3 bases and J 1 base; nucleotides not matched to a gene: 7. CDR3 length equals 16 residues. Per germline, CDR1 SNHLY and CDR2 FYNNEI. CDR3 residues: CASSDPSGRRSYEQYF. In nucleotides, the CDR3 is TGTGCCAGCAGTGACCCCAGCGGGAGGAGGTCCTACGAGCAGTACTTC. Combining the CDR3 with reference TRBV2 and TRBJ2-7 gives the whole variable domain EPEVTQTPSHQVTQMGQEVILRCVPISNHLYFYWYRQILGQKVEFLVSFYNNEISEKSEIFDDQFSVERPDGSNFTLKIRSTKLEDSAMYFCASSDPSGRRSYEQYFGPGTRLTVT.

The J gene is TRBJ2-1, the V gene TRBV10-3; D possibly corresponds to TRBD1 (7 bases). CDR1 is ENHRY, CDR2 SYGVKD, per germline. The CDR3 has 14 amino acids. Trimming took off 6 bases at V and 7 bases at J, with 16 bases between the two ends. CDR3 sequence: CAISWDSAGNEQFF. The DNA for the CDR3 is TGTGCCATCAGCTGGGACAGTGCGGGGAATGAGCAGTTCTTC.

This clone was counted between two and nine times. The chain is built from TRBV7-9 and TRBJ1-2; TRBD1 matches at 10 bases. This CDR3 is built from 13 residues. Unmatched junction bases numbered 3, after V lost 7 bases and J lost 4 bases. Looked up from germline, CDR1 is SEHNR and CDR2 is FQNEAQ (reference sequence). CDR3 loop: CASTGTGVYGYTF. DNA for the CDR3: TGTGCCAGCACCGGGACAGGGGTCTATGGCTACACCTTC.

The chain has TRBV10-3 and TRBJ2-7; 10 nucleotides match TRBD1. Germline loops: CDR1 ENHRY, CDR2 SYGVKD. Trimming removed 4 bases from V and 6 bases from J; junction bases left unmatched: 9. The CDR3 totals 15 residues. The CDR3 sequence: CAISAVPGQGSEQYF. CDR3 nucleotides: TGTGCCATCAGTGCCGTCCCGGGACAGGGGAGCGAGCAGTACTTC.

The table lists this clone with a count of one. The chain has TRBV19 and TRBJ1-5; D is undetermined. Trimming cost V 3 bases and J 4 bases, with 13 bases left between them. Germline CDR1 LNHDA, CDR2 SQIVND (reference sequence). The CDR3 extends over 15 amino acids. For the CDR3, the DNA is TGTGCCAGTAGTATTAGGTTCGGGGATAATCAGCCCCAGCATTTT. Translation gives CASSIRFGDNQPQHF. Using reference TRBV19 and TRBJ1-5 for the parts outside the CDR3, the full variable domain is DGGITQSPKYLFRKEGQNVTLSCEQNLNHDAMYWYRQDPGQGLRLIYYSQIVNDFQKGDIAEGYSVSREKKESFPLTVTSAQKNPTAFYLCASSIRFGDNQPQHFGDGTRLSIL.

This chain joins TRBV6-6 and TRBJ1-4; tentatively, D is TRBD1 (5 bases). Germline CDR1 is MNHNY and CDR2 is SVGAGI (reference sequence). The CDR3 extends over 15 amino acids. V lost 4 bases to trimming and J lost 5 bases, with 14 bases between them. CDR3 protein: CASSSQTGPNEKLFF. CDR3 nucleotides: TGTGCCAGCAGTTCCCAAACAGGTCCGAATGAAAAACTGTTTTTT.

CDR3 in amino acids: CASDTGGASGNTIYF. In DNA form, the CDR3 reads TGTGCCAGCGACACAGGGGGAGCCTCTGGAAACACCATATATTTT. V usage is TRBV28 and J usage is TRBJ1-3; 8 bases match TRBD1. The junction had 6 bases not matched to a gene; V was cut back by 8 bases and J by 0 bases. Germline V lookup: CDR1 MDHEN, CDR2 SYDVKM. CDR3 length equals 15 residues. Together with reference TRBV28 and TRBJ1-3, the CDR3 gives the full variable domain: DVKVTQSSRYLVKRTGEKVFLECVQDMDHENMFWYRQDPGLGLRLIYFSYDVKMKEKGDIPEGYSVSREKKERFSLILESASTNQTSMYLCASDTGGASGNTIYFGEGSWLTVV.

V gene TRBV7-8 combines with J gene TRBJ2-1, with 9 positions matching TRBD2. The CDR3 has 16 amino acids. V was clipped by 5 bases and J by 8 bases; unmatched bases: 13. Germline V lookup: CDR1 SGHVS, CDR2 FQNEAQ. CDR3 nucleotide sequence: TGTGCCAGCAGCCATCCCGTTAGCGGGAGTTTCGATGAGCAGTTCTTC. Translating it yields CASSHPVSGSFDEQFF.